This entry describes one T cell receptor beta chain. The entry originates in a study of T cell responses to AZD1222 COVID-19 vaccine. The CDR3 is 19 residues long. V shed 5 bases, J shed 4 bases, and the junction held 20 bases outside the gene matches. From germline, CDR1 is SGDLS and CDR2 YYNGEE. The repertoire was sequenced with immunoSEQ multiplex PCR; TCRdb's copy has only in-frame clones and lacks some. The sample contains about 150,000 clones, approximately 91% of which appear only once. This TCR came from an adult who received the AZD1222 COVID-19 vaccine. This sample comprised peripheral blood, obtained 28 days after the second AZD1222 dose. The chain employs TRBV9 and TRBJ1-1; 10 nucleotides align to TRBD1. The CDR3 spells CASSTSIDDRGLDSTEAFF. In nucleotides, the CDR3 is TGTGCCAGCAGTACCTCCATCGATGACAGGGGGCTGGATAGCACTGAAGCTTTCTTT.